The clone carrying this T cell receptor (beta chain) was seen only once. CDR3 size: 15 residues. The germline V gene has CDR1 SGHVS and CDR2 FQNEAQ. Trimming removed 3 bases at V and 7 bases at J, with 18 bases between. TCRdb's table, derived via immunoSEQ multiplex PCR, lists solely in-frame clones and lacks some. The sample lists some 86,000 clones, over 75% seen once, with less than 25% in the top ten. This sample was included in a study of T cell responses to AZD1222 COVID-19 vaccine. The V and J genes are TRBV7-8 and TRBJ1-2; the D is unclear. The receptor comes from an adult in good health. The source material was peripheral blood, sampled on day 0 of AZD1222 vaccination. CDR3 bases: TGTGCCAGCAGCTTCGTCCGTGATGGGTGGGGTGGCTACACCTTC. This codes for CASSFVRDGWGGYTF.